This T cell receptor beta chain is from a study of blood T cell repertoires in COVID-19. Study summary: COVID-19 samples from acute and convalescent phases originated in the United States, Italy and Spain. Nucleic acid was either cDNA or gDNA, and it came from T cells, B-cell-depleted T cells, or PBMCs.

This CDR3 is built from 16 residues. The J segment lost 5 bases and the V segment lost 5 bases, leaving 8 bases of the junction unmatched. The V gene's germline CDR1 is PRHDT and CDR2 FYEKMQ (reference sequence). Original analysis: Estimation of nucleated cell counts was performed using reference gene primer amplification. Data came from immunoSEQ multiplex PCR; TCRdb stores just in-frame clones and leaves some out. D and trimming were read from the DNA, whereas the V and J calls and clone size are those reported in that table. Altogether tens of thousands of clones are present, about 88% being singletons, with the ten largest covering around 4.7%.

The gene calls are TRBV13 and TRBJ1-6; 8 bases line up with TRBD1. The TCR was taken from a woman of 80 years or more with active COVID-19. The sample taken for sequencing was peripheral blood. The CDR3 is CASSPDREKNNSPLHF. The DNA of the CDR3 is TGTGCCAGCAGCCCGGACAGGGAAAAGAATAATTCACCCCTCCACTTT.